Shown below are 30 T cell receptor beta chains from a single sample sequenced in a study of blood T cell repertoires in COVID-19. The assay was immunoSEQ multiplex PCR, and TCRdb's table has in-frame clones only and misses some. The data show about 190,000 clones, less than 90% seen once. Sequencing input: peripheral blood. These TCRs come from a human donor in a cohort sampled during active COVID-19.

The chain employs TRBV2 and TRBJ2-3; D perhaps matches TRBD2 (5 bases). The V end was cut by 8 bases, the J end by 6 bases, with 18 bases between. This CDR3 spans 14 amino acids. The germline CDR1 and CDR2 sequences are SNHLY and FYNNEI. The CDR3 region is CASGSSAGIDTQYF. Here the CDR3 DNA reads TGTGCCAGCGGATCCTCGGCGGGCATCGATACGCAGTATTTT.

The V and J genes are TRBV29-1 and TRBJ2-3, with D possibly TRBD2 on 5 matching bases. Trimming removed 4 bases from V and 6 bases from J, with 14 bases in between. The germline V gene encodes CDR1 SQVTM and CDR2 ANQGSEA. The CDR3 is made up of 13 amino acids. CDR3 DNA: TGCAGCGTTGGAGGGTATAGCGCTGATACGCAGTATTTT. It is translated as CSVGGYSADTQYF.

Written as DNA, the CDR3 is TGTGCCAGCAGCTTATCCCGCTTTGACAGCGGGGTCACAGATACGCAGTATTTT. Protein sequence: CASSLSRFDSGVTDTQYF. V gene TRBV7-9 combines with J gene TRBJ2-3; 7 bases line up with TRBD2. Trimming removed 2 bases from V and 2 bases from J; junction bases left unmatched: 13. Germline lookup yields CDR1 SEHNR and CDR2 FQNEAQ (reference sequence). CDR3 length equals 18 residues.

The V and J genes are TRBV7-2 and TRBJ2-5, with D maybe TRBD2 (6 bases). Deletions cut 5 bases from V and 7 bases from J, with 14 bases between. This CDR3 has 13 amino acids. CDR1 is SGHTA and CDR2 is FQGNSA in the germline V gene. The CDR3 protein is CASSPSLGGTQYF. The CDR3 DNA reads TGTGCCAGCAGCCCTTCCTTGGGGGGGACCCAGTACTTC.

The chain recombines TRBV28 with TRBJ2-1; 9 bases line up with TRBD1. The CDR3 is 16 residues long. Germline V gene lookup returns CDR1 MDHEN and CDR2 SYDVKM. J lost 3 bases, V lost 5 bases, and 8 bases had no gene match. In nucleotides, the CDR3 is TGTGCCAGCAGTACAGCCGGGGGACAGGGCTACAATGAGCAGTTCTTC. Amino acids: CASSTAGGQGYNEQFF.

The genes are TRBV6-5 and TRBJ1-4; no clear D. The length of the CDR3 is 15 residues. V was shortened by 2 bases and J by 4 bases, with 11 bases between the two germline ends. Germline CDR1 and CDR2: MNHEY and SVGAGI. In nucleotides, the CDR3 is TGTGCCAGCAGTTACATTTCGGAGATTAATGAAAAACTGTTTTTT. Translated, it gives CASSYISEINEKLFF.

This clone was seen a handful of times. The CDR3: CASSFLPTLAALPGELFF. The CDR3 bases are TGTGCCAGCAGTTTCCTCCCGACACTAGCAGCTTTACCCGGGGAGCTGTTTTTT. This chain uses TRBV28 with TRBJ2-2; TRBD2 might be the D (6 bases). Germline CDR1 reads MDHEN; CDR2 reads SYDVKM. The V gene lost 3 bases and the J gene lost 6 bases, with 23 bases spanning the gap. This CDR3 contains 18 residues.

The rearrangement links TRBV19 to TRBJ2-7; 12 nucleotides line up with TRBD2. J gave up 6 bases and V 3 bases, and 6 bases lay outside the gene matches. This CDR3 region has 15 residues. The germline V gene has CDR1 LNHDA and CDR2 SQIVND (reference sequence). The CDR3 loop reads CASSMTSGRMSEQYF. The DNA of the CDR3 is TGTGCCAGTAGTATGACTAGCGGGAGAATGAGCGAGCAGTACTTC.

This clone was observed a few times. The rearrangement uses TRBV3-1 (or the pseudogene TRBV3-2) and TRBJ2-7, with unresolved D. V lost 1 base and J 2 bases, leaving 9 bases between the germline ends. The CDR3 extends over 14 amino acids. Per germline, CDR1 LGHDT and CDR2 YNNKEL (reference sequence). The CDR3 region is CASSQAVITYEQYF. The CDR3 DNA sequence: TGTGCCAGCAGCCAAGCAGTCATTACCTACGAGCAGTACTTC.

This clone has a single count. The rearrangement uses TRBV4-2 and TRBJ2-1; 9 bases are shared with TRBD2. With 0 bases clipped from V and 4 bases from J, the junction kept 4 bases outside the gene matches. Germline CDR1 and CDR2: LGHNA and YNFKEQ. The CDR3 has 16 amino acids. DNA of the CDR3: TGTGCCAGCAGCCAAGATCTAGCGGGGCATTACAATGAGCAGTTCTTC. Translation gives CASSQDLAGHYNEQFF.

The V call is TRBV6-5, the J call TRBJ1-5; D gene ambiguous. Trimming pared 0 bases from V and 7 bases from J, leaving 10 bases between. CDR3 length: 14 amino acids. Germline V CDR1 and CDR2: MNHEY, SVGAGI. The DNA for the CDR3 is TGTGCCAGCAGTTACTCTAGGACGGGGCAGCCCCAGCATTTT. This encodes CASSYSRTGQPQHF.

The V and J genes are TRBV2 and TRBJ2-7; a weak D match, TRBD1 (6 bases). Germline V CDR1 and CDR2: SNHLY, FYNNEI. With 3 bases removed from V and 6 bases from J, the gap between germline ends came to 21 bases. The CDR3 runs to 16 residues. Here the CDR3 reads CASSDWDTRPRGEQYF. The CDR3 coding sequence is TGTGCCAGCAGTGATTGGGACACGCGACCCCGGGGCGAGCAGTACTTC.

This clone was seen a single time. The CDR3 is CASRRKQGSAGNTIYF. The CDR3 bases are TGTGCCAGCAGACGTAAACAGGGGTCGGCTGGAAACACCATATATTTT. This rearrangement joins TRBV7-6 to TRBJ1-3; TRBD1 agrees at 7 bases. There are 16 residues in the CDR3. Germline V CDR1 and CDR2: SGHVS, FNYEAQ. The V and J ends lost 6 bases and 2 bases, in that order; junction bases with no gene match: 10.

V gene TRBV21-1 combines with J gene TRBJ2-7; the table's D call, TRBD1, has no DNA check behind it. TRBV21-1 is given as a pseudogene. The CDR3 is made up of 19 amino acids. The CDR3 DNA reads TGTGCCAGGTTGGGGTGGCCGGGACAGGGAGGCGGGATCGGTTACGAGCAGTACTTC. Its protein is CARLGWPGQGGGIGYEQYF.

This chain connects TRBV18 to TRBJ2-1, with TRBD2 identical over 10 bases. The CDR3 contains 15 residues. Germline V lookup: CDR1 KGHSH, CDR2 LQKENI. J lost 6 bases, V lost 2 bases, and 4 bases had no gene match. In DNA form, the CDR3 reads TGTGCCAGCTCACCAGCTAGCGGGAGTATCAATGAGCAGTTCTTC. This translates into CASSPASGSINEQFF.

V is TRBV5-5 and J is TRBJ2-3; no clear D. The CDR3 has 14 residues. The V end lost 1 base, the J end lost 6 bases, and 12 bases lay between the germline ends. Germline V gene data show CDR1 as SGHKS and CDR2 as YYEKEE (reference sequence). This CDR3 reads CASSLSINGDTQYF. As DNA, the CDR3 is TGTGCCAGCAGCTTGTCTATAAATGGTGATACGCAGTATTTT.

The chain has TRBV30 and TRBJ1-2, with D hard to call. CDR1 is GTSNPN and CDR2 is SVGIG in the germline V gene (reference sequence). The V end was cut by 4 bases, the J end by 4 bases, with 16 bases between. The CDR3 is made up of 14 amino acids. CDR3 in DNA: TGTGCCTGGACCCACATTGGGCCGCTCTATGGCTACACCTTC. This sequence encodes CAWTHIGPLYGYTF.

The chain links TRBV6-5 to TRBJ2-2; unclear D gene. V lost 6 bases, J lost 2 bases, and 10 bases lay in between. Germline-derived CDR1 and CDR2 are MNHEY and SVGAGI. This CDR3 is 14 amino acids long. The CDR3 loop reads CASSAVGNTGELFF. CDR3 DNA: TGTGCCAGCAGCGCTGTTGGCAACACCGGGGAGCTGTTTTTT.

The gene calls are TRBV5-5 and TRBJ1-1, with 7 positions matching TRBD1. CDR3 length equals 20 residues. The ends lost 4 bases at V and 1 base at J; junction bases unmatched: 22. Germline CDR1 is SGHKS and CDR2 is YYEKEE (reference sequence). CDR3 region: CASSLQSTGFRIGRNTEAFF. CDR3 in DNA: TGTGCCAGCAGCCTTCAGTCGACAGGGTTTCGTATTGGAAGGAACACTGAAGCTTTCTTT.

This sequence joins TRBV5-1 and TRBJ1-1; no reliable D call. This CDR3 is 13 amino acids long. Germline-derived CDR1 and CDR2 are SGHRS and YFSETQ. V was clipped by 0 bases and J by 12 bases, with 15 bases between them. The CDR3 DNA is TGCGCCAGCAGCTTGGGGGCAGATACCGATACTTTCTTT. It specifies CASSLGADTDTFF.

This clone was seen only a few times. This sequence joins TRBV7-2 and TRBJ2-7; 10 bases agree with TRBD2. Germline assignment: CDR1 SGHTA and CDR2 FQGNSA. The CDR3 is 14 residues long. V trimming: 3 bases; J trimming: 6 bases; junction bases outside the gene matches: 5. CDR3 in amino acids: CASSLGLAGVEQYF. The CDR3 DNA reads TGTGCCAGCAGCTTGGGTCTAGCGGGAGTCGAGCAGTACTTC. The whole variable domain, remainder taken from reference TRBV7-2 and TRBJ2-7, is GAGVSQSPSNKVTEKGKDVELRCDPISGHTALYWYRQSLGQGLEFLIYFQGNSAPDKSGLPSDRFSAERTGGSVSTLTIQRTQQEDSAVYLCASSLGLAGVEQYFGPGTRLTVT.

The V gene is TRBV6-1, the J gene TRBJ2-5; possible D gene TRBD1, 5 bases. V shed 2 bases and J shed 5 bases, with 9 bases lying between them. In germline, CDR1 is MNHNS, CDR2 SASEGT. The CDR3 has 13 amino acids. The CDR3 reads CASSEQGRETQYF. DNA for the CDR3: TGTGCCAGCAGTGAACAGGGCCGTGAGACCCAGTACTTC.

This clone occurred once. V usage is TRBV9 and J usage is TRBJ2-7, with 9 bases identical to TRBD1. Trimming removed 4 bases from V and 4 bases from J; junction bases left unmatched: 6. Germline assignment: CDR1 SGDLS and CDR2 YYNGEE. CDR3 length equals 14 residues. The DNA of the CDR3 is TGTGCCAGCAGCTTACCGACAGGGGGATACGAGCAGTACGTC. Translation: CASSLPTGGYEQYV.

This clone was picked up one time. The chain's CDR3 is CASSLEAGYGYTF. The DNA for the CDR3 is TGTGCCAGCAGTTTAGAGGCCGGCTATGGCTACACCTTC. The rearrangement joins TRBV6-2 or TRBV6-3 to TRBJ1-2; D remains unclear. Between the trimmed V and J ends, which lost 4 bases and 4 bases, there was a span of 10 bases. Germline V gene lookup returns CDR1 MNHEY and CDR2 SVGEGT. This CDR3 has 13 amino acids.

This chain's CDR3 is CASSDRQGQETQYF. The CDR3 coding sequence is TGCGCCAGCAGTGACCGACAGGGCCAAGAGACCCAGTACTTC. V is TRBV23-1 and J is TRBJ2-5, with 7 bases lining up with TRBD1. TRBV23-1 is annotated as an ORF whose role is uncertain. V shed 5 bases, J shed 1 base, and the junction held 4 bases outside the gene matches. CDR3 length: 14 residues.

This clone was detected once. The chain has TRBV19 and TRBJ1-1; 8 nucleotides line up with TRBD1. The CDR3 runs 16 residues. Germline CDR1 reads LNHDA; CDR2 reads SQIVND (reference sequence). Trimming took 5 bases from V and 0 from J; bases not matched to a gene: 8. CDR3 sequence reads: CASSLGQGIMNTEAFF. The CDR3 DNA sequence: TGTGCCAGTAGTCTCGGACAGGGTATCATGAACACTGAAGCTTTCTTT. Supplemented by reference TRBV19 and TRBJ1-1, the full variable domain reads DGGITQSPKYLFRKEGQNVTLSCEQNLNHDAMYWYRQDPGQGLRLIYYSQIVNDFQKGDIAEGYSVSREKKESFPLTVTSAQKNPTAFYLCASSLGQGIMNTEAFFGQGTRLTVV.

This clone was counted once. The V and J genes are TRBV21-1 and TRBJ2-3; TRBD2, the table's D call, was not compared with the DNA. TRBV21-1 is deemed a pseudogene. The CDR3 is 14 residues long. CDR3: CATFKAENTDTQYF. The CDR3 DNA sequence: TGTGCCACCTTCAAAGCGGAGAACACAGATACGCAGTATTTT.

This chain joins TRBV6-1 and TRBJ2-4; 9 bases match TRBD1. V dropped 4 bases and J dropped 1; count of bases not matched to a gene: 14. Germline V gene sequence: CDR1 MNHNS, CDR2 SASEGT. The CDR3 runs to 19 residues. This CDR3 reads CASSASPGQGVGAKNIQYF. As DNA, the CDR3 is TGTGCCAGCAGTGCCTCTCCGGGACAGGGAGTTGGGGCCAAAAACATTCAGTACTTC.

The chain joins TRBV5-1 to TRBJ2-3; D not certain. Germline values: CDR1 SGHRS, CDR2 YFSETQ. The CDR3 contains 13 residues. Trimming cost V 2 bases and J 4 bases, with 8 bases left between them. CDR3 region: CASSFFPPDTQYF. As DNA, the CDR3 is TGCGCCAGCAGCTTCTTCCCTCCAGATACGCAGTATTTT.

V is TRBV7-9 and J is TRBJ1-4; a possible D gene is TRBD1 (5 bases). The germline V gene has CDR1 SEHNR and CDR2 FQNEAQ (reference sequence). The CDR3 totals 14 residues. Deletions cut 1 base from V and 5 bases from J, with 8 bases between. This CDR3 is CASSLVGGNEKLFF. In nucleotides, the CDR3 is TGTGCCAGCAGCTTAGTTGGGGGGAATGAAAAACTGTTTTTT. Variable domain in full (rest from reference TRBV7-9 and TRBJ1-4): DTGVSQNPRHKITKRGQNVTFRCDPISEHNRLYWYRQTLGQGPEFLTYFQNEAQLEKSRLLSDRFSAERPKGSFSTLEIQRTEQGDSAMYLCASSLVGGNEKLFFGSGTQLSVL.